A selection of T cell receptor beta chains follows, all from one sample in a study of blood T cell repertoires in COVID-19. This table comes from immunoSEQ multiplex PCR, and its TCRdb copy is limited to in-frame clones, with some not included. The data contain 450,000 or so clones, around 90% of them singletons. The material sequenced was PBMCs or T cells enriched from blood (not recorded which). These receptors were obtained from a man younger than 35 who had recovered from COVID-19. Both conserved end residues are part of each CDR3. The order of the fields is CDR3 DNA, CDR3 protein, J gene, D gene, V gene, clone size. The D gene is left open where the match is weak. Rows give clone size only sometimes, using once, few, many, or a class for an expanded clone.

CDR3nt: TGTGCCATAAGACCGGGAGAAACTCTGGGAAACACCATATATTTT
CDR3aa: CAIRPGETLGNTIYF
j_gene: TRBJ1-3
d_gene: -
v_gene: TRBV10-3
abundance: -

CDR3nt: TGCGCCAGCAGCCAGGGACAGGGGACCCAGCCCCAGCATTTT
CDR3aa: CASSQGQGTQPQHF
j_gene: TRBJ1-5
d_gene: TRBD1
v_gene: TRBV4-1
abundance: -

CDR3nt: TGTGCCAGCAGCTTAGCGCTAGGCGCAGGGCCTGAAGCTTTCTTT
CDR3aa: CASSLALGAGPEAFF
j_gene: TRBJ1-1
d_gene: -
v_gene: TRBV11-1
abundance: -

CDR3nt: TGTGCCAGCAGTTCGTCCTACTCACCCCTCCACTTT
CDR3aa: CASSSSYSPLHF
j_gene: TRBJ1-6
d_gene: -
v_gene: TRBV6-5
abundance: once

CDR3nt: TGTGCCATCAGTGAGTCGTTGCATTCGGATGGCTACACCTTC
CDR3aa: CAISESLHSDGYTF
j_gene: TRBJ1-2
d_gene: -
v_gene: TRBV10-3
abundance: -

CDR3nt: TGTGCCAGCAGCGCGGAGGGTGCCGACAACACCGGGGAGCTGTTTTTT
CDR3aa: CASSAEGADNTGELFF
j_gene: TRBJ2-2
d_gene: -
v_gene: TRBV9
abundance: once

CDR3nt: TGTGCCAGCAGCGTGGAGCGGGGGGCGGATACGCAGTATTTT
CDR3aa: CASSVERGADTQYF
j_gene: TRBJ2-3
d_gene: TRBD2
v_gene: TRBV11-3
abundance: -

CDR3nt: TGTGCCAGCAGCCAAGTTCAGTCCTCGGGGGAGCAGTACTTC
CDR3aa: CASSQVQSSGEQYF
j_gene: TRBJ2-7
d_gene: -
v_gene: TRBV3-1/TRBV3-2
abundance: -

CDR3nt: TGTGCCAGCAGTTTTGACCGAGGTCAAAATGCCTACAATGAGCAGTTCTTC
CDR3aa: CASSFDRGQNAYNEQFF
j_gene: TRBJ2-1
d_gene: -
v_gene: TRBV27
abundance: few

CDR3nt: TGTGCCAGCAGCTCCCCGGGGAATTCACCCCTCCACTTT
CDR3aa: CASSSPGNSPLHF
j_gene: TRBJ1-6
d_gene: -
v_gene: TRBV7-6
abundance: -

CDR3nt: TGTGCCAGCAGCGACACAGACACCGGGGAGCTGTTTTTT
CDR3aa: CASSDTDTGELFF
j_gene: TRBJ2-2
d_gene: -
v_gene: TRBV7-9
abundance: once

CDR3nt: TGTGCCAGCAGCCCCAGCGACTATGGCTACACCTTC
CDR3aa: CASSPSDYGYTF
j_gene: TRBJ1-2
d_gene: -
v_gene: TRBV3-1/TRBV3-2
abundance: -

CDR3nt: TGCGCCAGCAGCTTGGAGGCGGGGGATCAGCCCCAGCATTTT
CDR3aa: CASSLEAGDQPQHF
j_gene: TRBJ1-5
d_gene: -
v_gene: TRBV5-1
abundance: -

CDR3nt: TGTGCCACCAAGGGGTATAGCGGGGAGCTGTTTTTT
CDR3aa: CATKGYSGELFF
j_gene: TRBJ2-2
d_gene: -
v_gene: TRBV24-1
abundance: -

CDR3nt: TGTGCCAGCAGCTTTGTGGGGAGGATCCCAGATACGCAGTATTTT
CDR3aa: CASSFVGRIPDTQYF
j_gene: TRBJ2-3
d_gene: -
v_gene: TRBV11-2
abundance: -

CDR3nt: TGTGCCAGCAGTTGGGGCAGGGGCGTCTATGGCTACACCTTC
CDR3aa: CASSWGRGVYGYTF
j_gene: TRBJ1-2
d_gene: -
v_gene: TRBV6-5
abundance: -

CDR3nt: TGTGCCAGCAGCAAGTGGGACAGTAACCAAGAGACCCAGTACTTC
CDR3aa: CASSKWDSNQETQYF
j_gene: TRBJ2-5
d_gene: TRBD1
v_gene: TRBV3-1/TRBV3-2
abundance: once

CDR3nt: TGTGCCAGCAGCTTGGTACAGACCGGCTACACCTTC
CDR3aa: CASSLVQTGYTF
j_gene: TRBJ1-2
d_gene: -
v_gene: TRBV5-6
abundance: few

CDR3nt: TGTGCCACCCAGAATCTAGCGGGAGGGCCGCGCGACAATGAGCAGTTCTTC
CDR3aa: CATQNLAGGPRDNEQFF
j_gene: TRBJ2-1
d_gene: TRBD2
v_gene: TRBV28
abundance: -

CDR3nt: TGTGCCAGCACTACAGGGCCGACTTTATACAATGAGCAGTTCTTC
CDR3aa: CASTTGPTLYNEQFF
j_gene: TRBJ2-1
d_gene: -
v_gene: TRBV6-5
abundance: -

CDR3nt: TGTGCCAGCAGCCCAGGGGGAAACACTCAAGAGACCCAGTACTTC
CDR3aa: CASSPGGNTQETQYF
j_gene: TRBJ2-5
d_gene: TRBD1
v_gene: TRBV11-3
abundance: -

CDR3nt: TGTGCCGCCCGGGACAGGGGAAACACTGAAGCTTTCTTT
CDR3aa: CAARDRGNTEAFF
j_gene: TRBJ1-1
d_gene: TRBD1
v_gene: TRBV28
abundance: -

CDR3nt: TGCGCCACCTCCGGTGGGGGGGGCACAGATACGCAGTATTTT
CDR3aa: CATSGGGGTDTQYF
j_gene: TRBJ2-3
d_gene: TRBD2
v_gene: TRBV5-1
abundance: -

CDR3nt: TGTGCCAGCAGGTGGTCGACTCGCGAAAAACTGTTTTTT
CDR3aa: CASRWSTREKLFF
j_gene: TRBJ1-4
d_gene: -
v_gene: TRBV12-3/TRBV12-4
abundance: -

CDR3nt: TGTGCCAGCAGCCCAGACAGGGGGCTCTACAATGAGCAGTTCTTC
CDR3aa: CASSPDRGLYNEQFF
j_gene: TRBJ2-1
d_gene: TRBD1
v_gene: TRBV9
abundance: -

CDR3nt: TGTGCCAGCAGCCCCGGGACTAGCGCAGACTACGAGCAGTACTTC
CDR3aa: CASSPGTSADYEQYF
j_gene: TRBJ2-7
d_gene: TRBD2
v_gene: TRBV4-2
abundance: -